Below are 7 T cell receptor beta chains sequenced from a single sample in a study of shared clonotypes between healthy human individuals. Assay used: immunoSEQ multiplex PCR; TCRdb lists only in-frame clones, some missing. Of hundreds of thousands of clones listed, about 78% are singletons. What was sequenced was memory CD4+ T cells sorted from blood. Subset of the sample: CD45RA-negative fraction. These receptors came from a woman younger than 45 in good health.

This clone was counted between two and nine times. The chain combines TRBV19 with TRBJ2-6, with 12 bases matching TRBD2. There are 19 residues in the CDR3. Germline-derived CDR1 and CDR2 are LNHDA and SQIVND (reference sequence). Germline trimming cut 7 bases from V and 4 bases from J; bases unmatched to any gene: 14. The chain's CDR3 is CASITSPRLAGEGANVLTF. The CDR3 coding sequence is TGTGCCAGTATCACTTCACCCCGACTAGCGGGGGAGGGGGCCAACGTCCTGACTTTC.

As for this clone: This CDR3 is also generated by other DNA sequences in the sample. This chain links TRBV6-1 with TRBJ1-1; D remains unclear. This CDR3 is 10 amino acids long. Germline V gives CDR1 MNHNS, CDR2 SASEGT. V was cut by 8 bases and J by 5 bases, with 6 bases left in between. The DNA of the CDR3 is TGTGCCAGCGGACGGACTGAAGCTTTCTTT. Protein product: CASGRTEAFF.

This clone occurred a few times. In the same sample, other DNA sequences code for this CDR3. The chain carries TRBV5-1 and TRBJ2-2, with D possibly matching TRBD2 (6 bases). The CDR3 is 14 residues long. The V end was cut by 4 bases, the J end by 4 bases, with 11 bases between. The germline V gene has CDR1 SGHRS and CDR2 YFSETQ. CDR3 loop: CASSPGTVTGELFF. The CDR3 DNA reads as TGCGCCAGCAGCCCGGGGACTGTCACCGGGGAGCTGTTTTTT.

The chain is built from TRBV2 and TRBJ2-7; D unresolved. Germline V gene data show CDR1 as SNHLY and CDR2 as FYNNEI. Trimming took off 5 bases at V and 3 bases at J, with 14 bases between the two ends. This CDR3 contains 14 residues. CDR3 DNA: TGTGCCAGCAGTAAAGGTGGGGTAGGCTACGAGCAGTACTTC. It yields the protein CASSKGGVGYEQYF.

This chain links TRBV30 with TRBJ2-1; D is possibly TRBD1 (6 bases). Germline CDR1 is GTSNPN and CDR2 is SVGIG (reference sequence). The CDR3 runs 14 residues. The V end lost 2 bases, the J end lost 5 bases, and 13 bases lay between the germline ends. As DNA, the CDR3 is TGTGCCTGGAGTTGGGCAGGGGTAAACAATGAGCAGTTCTTC. Its translation: CAWSWAGVNNEQFF.

The CDR3 loop is CASRVLADTQYF. Written as DNA, the CDR3 is TGCGCCAGCAGGGTACTAGCAGATACGCAGTATTTT. This sequence joins TRBV5-1 and TRBJ2-3; tentatively, D is TRBD2 (5 bases). CDR3 length: 12 amino acids. The germline gives CDR1 SGHRS, CDR2 YFSETQ. The V gene lost 5 bases and the J gene lost 4 bases, with 8 bases spanning the gap.

The J gene is TRBJ1-3, the V gene TRBV11-2; D is undetermined. Trimming stripped 1 base from V and 0 bases from J, with 10 bases between. The CDR3 consists of 16 residues. Germline values: CDR1 SGHAT, CDR2 FQNNGV. The CDR3: CASSLGVTYSGNTIYF. In DNA, the CDR3 is TGTGCCAGCAGCTTAGGGGTCACCTACTCTGGAAACACCATATATTTT.